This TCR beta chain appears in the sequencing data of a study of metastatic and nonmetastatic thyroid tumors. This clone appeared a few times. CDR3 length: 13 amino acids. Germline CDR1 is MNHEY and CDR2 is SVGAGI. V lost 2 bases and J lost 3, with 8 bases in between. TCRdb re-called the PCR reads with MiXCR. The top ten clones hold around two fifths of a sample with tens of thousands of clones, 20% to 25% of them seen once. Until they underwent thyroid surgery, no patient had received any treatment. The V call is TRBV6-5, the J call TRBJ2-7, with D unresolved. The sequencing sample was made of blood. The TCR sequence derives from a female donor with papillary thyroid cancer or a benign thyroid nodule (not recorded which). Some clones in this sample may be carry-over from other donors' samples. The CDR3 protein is CASSYGPDYEQYF. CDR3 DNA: TGTGCCAGCAGTTACGGTCCGGACTACGAGCAGTACTTC.